This entry describes one TCR beta chain. Sequenced by immunoSEQ multiplex PCR; TCRdb stores in-frame clones only, minus some. The sample lists approximately 330,000 clones, roughly 89% occurring once. The CDR3 loop spans 14 amino acids. The germline V gene encodes CDR1 SGHDT and CDR2 YYEEEE. The V segment lost 4 bases and the J segment 2 bases; nucleotides outside the gene matches: 4. These data belong to a study of blood T cell repertoires in COVID-19. Across the study: The cDNA or gDNA used as material had been derived from T cells, B-cell-depleted T cells, or PBMCs.

During active infection, Seattle patients enrolled and were then monitored through disease. The rearrangement uses TRBV5-6 and TRBJ1-1; TRBD1 agrees at 8 bases. This clonotype was sampled from a man between 25 and 39 years old with COVID-19, enrolled during active disease. Sequences were obtained from peripheral blood. The CDR3 sequence: CASSLTGANTEAFF. CDR3 sequence (DNA): TGTGCCAGCAGCCTGACAGGGGCCAACACTGAAGCTTTCTTT.